Shown below are 6 T cell receptor beta chains from a single sample sequenced in a study of blood T cells in healthy people across ages. A second PCR of 7 to 11 cycles used a sample-barcoded 5' primer and a J-beta primer mix. MiXCR, run by TCRdb on the 5' RACE reads, gives a single entry per CDR3 protein. The data hold about 1 million distinct CDR3 sequences, with more than 35% observed a single time. The sequencing sample was made of blood. These receptor sequences come from a woman between 55 and 75 years old in good health.

This clonotype showed up just a few times. The genes are TRBV28 and TRBJ2-3; the D is unclear. The V end lost 8 bases, the J end lost 0 bases, and 9 bases lay between the germline ends. The CDR3 is 13 residues long. Germline V lookup: CDR1 MDHEN, CDR2 SYDVKM. CDR3: CASGLSSTDTQYF. CDR3 bases: TGTGCCAGCGGCTTGTCTAGCACAGATACGCAGTATTTT. The complete variable domain, with remaining parts taken from reference TRBV28 and TRBJ2-3, reads DVKVTQSSRYLVKRTGEKVFLECVQDMDHENMFWYRQDPGLGLRLIYFSYDVKMKEKGDIPEGYSVSREKKERFSLILESASTNQTSMYLCASGLSSTDTQYFGPGTRLTVL.

This clonotype was seen a handful of times. The chain links TRBV5-5 to TRBJ1-2; no definite D call. V was cut by 0 bases and J by 1 base, with 7 bases left in between. Germline V CDR1 and CDR2: SGHKS, YYEKEE (reference sequence). The CDR3 is made up of 14 amino acids. The CDR3 DNA sequence: TGTGCCAGCAGCTTGGCCTTGTATAACTATGGCTACACCTTC. This codes for CASSLALYNYGYTF. The full variable domain, in which reference TRBV5-5 and TRBJ1-2 provide the parts outside the CDR3, is DAGVTQSPTHLIKTRGQQVTLRCSPISGHKSVSWYQQVLGQGPQFIFQYYEKEERGRGNFPDRFSARQFPNYSSELNVNALLLGDSALYLCASSLALYNYGYTFGSGTRLTVV.

This clonotype was counted between two and nine times. The chain has TRBV9 and TRBJ2-4, with D tentatively TRBD2 (6 bases). TRBJ2-7 explains the end of the DNA better; the J call may be wrong. Germline CDR1 reads SGDLS; CDR2 reads YYNGEE. This CDR3 is built from 15 residues. The CDR3, as DNA: TGTGCCAGCAGCGTAGAAGGACACGGGGGTTACGAGCAGTACTTC. Residues: CASSVEGHGGYEQYF.

This clonotype was seen a few times. This rearrangement joins TRBV5-1 to TRBJ2-7; D uncertain. V lost 6 bases, J lost 5 bases, and 9 bases lay in between. The germline CDR1 and CDR2 sequences are SGHRS and YFSETQ. The CDR3 is made up of 11 amino acids. The CDR3 spells CASNGEDEQYF. CDR3 nucleotide sequence: TGCGCCAGCAATGGAGAGGACGAGCAGTACTTC.

In this sample, this clonotype turned up once. CDR3 coding DNA: TGTGCCAGCAGTGACGGACAGAACAATGAGCAGTTCTTC. Residues: CASSDGQNNEQFF. The V and J genes are TRBV2 and TRBJ2-1, with TRBD1 as a possible D gene (6 bases). Germline CDR1 and CDR2: SNHLY and FYNNEI. V lost 3 bases, J lost 5 bases, and 8 bases lay in between. This CDR3 contains 13 residues. The full variable domain, its missing parts supplied by reference TRBV2 and TRBJ2-1, is EPEVTQTPSHQVTQMGQEVILRCVPISNHLYFYWYRQILGQKVEFLVSFYNNEISEKSEIFDDQFSVERPDGSNFTLKIRSTKLEDSAMYFCASSDGQNNEQFFGPGTRLTVL.

V and J are TRBV20-1 and TRBJ1-4; TRBD1 matches 7 bases. Germline values: CDR1 DFQATT, CDR2 SNEGSKA (reference sequence). The CDR3 runs to 16 residues. J lost 8 bases, V lost 0 bases, and 12 bases had no gene match. The CDR3 region is CSARDPRQGEGEKLFF. The CDR3 DNA follows: TGCAGTGCTAGAGACCCAAGACAGGGCGAGGGCGAAAAACTGTTTTTT.